Listed below are T cell receptor beta chains from one sample, sequenced in a study of blood T cells in healthy people across ages. MiXCR, applied by TCRdb to the 5' RACE reads, yields one record per CDR3 protein. The table lists around 780,000 distinct CDR3 sequences, more than 50% of them singletons. Sequencing was done on a sample of blood. These TCRs come from a man aged 40-49 years in good health. CDR3s include the opening cysteine and the closing phenylalanine or tryptophan. Fields, in order: CDR3 DNA, CDR3 protein, J gene, V gene, clone size, D gene, CDR3 length. D genes are given only for firm matches. Size is omitted from some rows. Given values are once, few, many or a class for expanded clones.

CDR3nt: TGCGCCAGCAGCTCCCAACTTGACAGGGGGCGCGAGCAGTACTTC
CDR3aa: CASSSQLDRGREQYF
j_gene: TRBJ2-7
v_gene: TRBV4-1
abundance: NA
d_gene: TRBD1
len: 15

CDR3nt: TGCGCCAGCAGCGTGACCGATAATTCACCCCTCCACTTT
CDR3aa: CASSVTDNSPLHF
j_gene: TRBJ1-6
v_gene: TRBV5-1
abundance: few
d_gene: NA
len: 13

CDR3nt: TGTGCCAGCTCCGGCTTGGGGAATGAAAAACTGTTTTTT
CDR3aa: CASSGLGNEKLFF
j_gene: TRBJ1-4
v_gene: TRBV18
abundance: NA
d_gene: NA
len: 13

CDR3nt: TGTGCCAGCAGGGGGAACAGCCCCAATGAAAAACTGTTTTTT
CDR3aa: CASRGNSPNEKLFF
j_gene: TRBJ1-4
v_gene: TRBV27
abundance: few
d_gene: NA
len: 14

CDR3nt: TGTGCCAGCAGTTCTATAGCGGGAGCTGAGAATGAGCAGTTCTTC
CDR3aa: CASSSIAGAENEQFF
j_gene: TRBJ2-1
v_gene: TRBV6-2/TRBV6-3
abundance: NA
d_gene: TRBD2
len: 15

CDR3nt: TGCGCCAGCAGCCAAGAAAGCCGGGACGGAAATTCGAACTATGGCTACACCTTC
CDR3aa: CASSQESRDGNSNYGYTF
j_gene: TRBJ1-2
v_gene: TRBV4-3
abundance: few
d_gene: NA
len: 18

CDR3nt: TGTGCCAGCAGCCTGGACCGGGACAGGGTCTATGAGCAGTTCTTC
CDR3aa: CASSLDRDRVYEQFF
j_gene: TRBJ2-1
v_gene: TRBV7-9
abundance: NA
d_gene: TRBD1
len: 15

CDR3nt: TGTGCCAGTAGCGCTCCGGGACTAGCGGGGCATGGCTCCTACAATGAGCAGTTCTTC
CDR3aa: CASSAPGLAGHGSYNEQFF
j_gene: TRBJ2-1
v_gene: TRBV5-6
abundance: NA
d_gene: TRBD2
len: 19

CDR3nt: TGTGCCACCAGTGATGGAGGTCTCTTAACTGAAGCTTTCTTT
CDR3aa: CATSDGGLLTEAFF
j_gene: TRBJ1-1
v_gene: TRBV24-1
abundance: NA
d_gene: NA
len: 14

CDR3nt: TGTGCCAGCAAGCACAGGGGGCGAACGGTCGCAGATACGCAGTATTTT
CDR3aa: CASKHRGRTVADTQYF
j_gene: TRBJ2-3
v_gene: TRBV6-1
abundance: NA
d_gene: TRBD1
len: 16

CDR3nt: TGTGCCAGCAGCTTAGCGAGGGGGCGGGGGACTGAAGCTTTCTTT
CDR3aa: CASSLARGRGTEAFF
j_gene: TRBJ1-1
v_gene: TRBV7-9
abundance: once
d_gene: TRBD1
len: 15

CDR3nt: TGTGCCAGCAGCCCCCCCCGGTCCTCTGGCTACACCTTC
CDR3aa: CASSPPRSSGYTF
j_gene: TRBJ1-2
v_gene: TRBV7-9
abundance: NA
d_gene: NA
len: 13

CDR3nt: TGTGCCGGCAGACAAGCGGGAGTTTCCTACAATGAGCAGTTCTTC
CDR3aa: CAGRQAGVSYNEQFF
j_gene: TRBJ2-1
v_gene: TRBV28
abundance: NA
d_gene: TRBD2
len: 15

CDR3nt: TGCAGTGCTAGAGAATGGACAGGGAACGAGCAGTACTTC
CDR3aa: CSAREWTGNEQYF
j_gene: TRBJ2-7
v_gene: TRBV20-1
abundance: few
d_gene: TRBD1
len: 13

CDR3nt: TGCAGCGTCCTCTCATCGCCGGGACAGGGGACCGGCTACACCTTC
CDR3aa: CSVLSSPGQGTGYTF
j_gene: TRBJ1-2
v_gene: TRBV29-1
abundance: NA
d_gene: TRBD1
len: 15

CDR3nt: TGCGCCAGCAGTCAGCTTCGACGGGGAGAGGCTTTCTTT
CDR3aa: CASSQLRRGEAFF
j_gene: TRBJ1-1
v_gene: TRBV4-3
abundance: NA
d_gene: NA
len: 13

CDR3nt: TGTGCCAGCAGCTCGACGACAGGCGCGGCCTACGAGCAGTACTTC
CDR3aa: CASSSTTGAAYEQYF
j_gene: TRBJ2-7
v_gene: TRBV7-9
abundance: NA
d_gene: NA
len: 15

CDR3nt: TGCAGTGCTAGCGGGAATCAAGAGACCCAGTACTTC
CDR3aa: CSASGNQETQYF
j_gene: TRBJ2-5
v_gene: TRBV20-1
abundance: few
d_gene: NA
len: 12

CDR3nt: TGTGCCACCCATCCAGTGATAACGAACACCGGGGAGCTGTTTTTT
CDR3aa: CATHPVITNTGELFF
j_gene: TRBJ2-2
v_gene: TRBV24-1
abundance: NA
d_gene: NA
len: 15

CDR3nt: TGTGCCAGCAGCCAATTAGCGGGGTCCTACAATGAGCAGTTCTTC
CDR3aa: CASSQLAGSYNEQFF
j_gene: TRBJ2-1
v_gene: TRBV7-6
abundance: NA
d_gene: TRBD2
len: 15

CDR3nt: TGCAGTGCTAGAGACGGGGGGACCGACGAGCAGTACTTC
CDR3aa: CSARDGGTDEQYF
j_gene: TRBJ2-7
v_gene: TRBV20-1
abundance: NA
d_gene: TRBD2
len: 13

CDR3nt: TGTGCCAGCAGCTATATGTCTGGGCCCTACGAGCAGTACTTC
CDR3aa: CASSYMSGPYEQYF
j_gene: TRBJ2-7
v_gene: TRBV6-2/TRBV6-3
abundance: few
d_gene: NA
len: 14

CDR3nt: TGTGCCAGCAGTGCGGCTAGCGGGACCGCCAAAAACATTCAGTACTTC
CDR3aa: CASSAASGTAKNIQYF
j_gene: TRBJ2-4
v_gene: TRBV25-1
abundance: NA
d_gene: TRBD2
len: 16

CDR3nt: TGTGCCAGCAGCCAAGATCCTAAAGGGTGGTCCTACGAGCAGTACTTC
CDR3aa: CASSQDPKGWSYEQYF
j_gene: TRBJ2-7
v_gene: TRBV4-2
abundance: NA
d_gene: NA
len: 16

CDR3nt: TGTGCCAGCAGCCGTCAGGCCCAGGGGCGGGTTTGGTATGGCTACACCTTC
CDR3aa: CASSRQAQGRVWYGYTF
j_gene: TRBJ1-2
v_gene: TRBV12-3/TRBV12-4
abundance: NA
d_gene: NA
len: 17

CDR3nt: TGTGCCAGCAACCCCACCGGGACAGGGCCCAGGCAGTACTTC
CDR3aa: CASNPTGTGPRQYF
j_gene: TRBJ2-7
v_gene: TRBV27
abundance: NA
d_gene: TRBD1
len: 14

CDR3nt: TGTGCCAGCAGCCAAGAGGTATGGAGCACTGAAGCTTTCTTT
CDR3aa: CASSQEVWSTEAFF
j_gene: TRBJ1-1
v_gene: TRBV3-1
abundance: NA
d_gene: NA
len: 14

CDR3nt: TGTGCCAGCAGCTTAGTTGTATCCGACGAGCAGTACTTC
CDR3aa: CASSLVVSDEQYF
j_gene: TRBJ2-7
v_gene: TRBV7-8
abundance: NA
d_gene: NA
len: 13

CDR3nt: TGTGCCAGCAGCTTAAGGTACGGGCCCTACGAGCAGTACTTC
CDR3aa: CASSLRYGPYEQYF
j_gene: TRBJ2-7
v_gene: TRBV7-2
abundance: NA
d_gene: NA
len: 14

CDR3nt: TGTGCCAGCAGCTGGGGGGGGAGAATTCTGTTTTTT
CDR3aa: CASSWGGRILFF
j_gene: TRBJ1-4
v_gene: TRBV28
abundance: NA
d_gene: NA
len: 12

CDR3nt: TGCAGTTCTAGCGGTCTAGCGGGAGTGAACACAGATACGCAGTATTTT
CDR3aa: CSSSGLAGVNTDTQYF
j_gene: TRBJ2-3
v_gene: TRBV20-1
abundance: once
d_gene: TRBD2
len: 16

CDR3nt: TGTGCCAGCCGGGGGGGAGATGCCTATGACTACACCTTC
CDR3aa: CASRGGDAYDYTF
j_gene: TRBJ1-2
v_gene: TRBV7-9
abundance: NA
d_gene: NA
len: 13

CDR3nt: TGTGCCACCAGCGGGGACAGGGGAACCTACGAGCAGTACTTC
CDR3aa: CATSGDRGTYEQYF
j_gene: TRBJ2-7
v_gene: TRBV15
abundance: NA
d_gene: TRBD1
len: 14

CDR3nt: TGTGCCACCAGTGGTGGGGACAGGGTGAATGCCGAGCAGTACTTC
CDR3aa: CATSGGDRVNAEQYF
j_gene: TRBJ2-7
v_gene: TRBV24-1
abundance: few
d_gene: TRBD1
len: 15

CDR3nt: TGTGCCATGAGCCCGAACGCGGGAGATCACGATACGCAGTATTTT
CDR3aa: CAMSPNAGDHDTQYF
j_gene: TRBJ2-3
v_gene: TRBV10-3
abundance: NA
d_gene: TRBD2
len: 15

CDR3nt: TGTGCCAGCAGCGGGGGGACTAGCGGGCAAGCCTACGAGCAGTACTTC
CDR3aa: CASSGGTSGQAYEQYF
j_gene: TRBJ2-7
v_gene: TRBV9
abundance: NA
d_gene: TRBD2
len: 16

CDR3nt: TGCGCCAGCAGCCAAGAGGTAGCAGCTAACTATGGCTACACCTTC
CDR3aa: CASSQEVAANYGYTF
j_gene: TRBJ1-2
v_gene: TRBV4-1
abundance: few
d_gene: NA
len: 15

CDR3nt: TGTGCCAGCACTCTGGACAGGGGTTCACCCCTCCACTTT
CDR3aa: CASTLDRGSPLHF
j_gene: TRBJ1-6
v_gene: TRBV12-3/TRBV12-4
abundance: few
d_gene: TRBD1
len: 13

CDR3nt: TGTGCCAGCAGCATGCCTCAGGGTTCTAAGGCGTCTGAAGCTTTCTTT
CDR3aa: CASSMPQGSKASEAFF
j_gene: TRBJ1-1
v_gene: TRBV5-6
abundance: NA
d_gene: NA
len: 16

CDR3nt: TGTGCCAGCAGCTTAGCAGGGGATTACTCTGAAGCTTTCTTT
CDR3aa: CASSLAGDYSEAFF
j_gene: TRBJ1-1
v_gene: TRBV7-9
abundance: NA
d_gene: NA
len: 14

CDR3nt: TGTGCCAGCAGTTACGGAGGGGGCCAAGAGACCCAGTACTTC
CDR3aa: CASSYGGGQETQYF
j_gene: TRBJ2-5
v_gene: TRBV6-6
abundance: few
d_gene: NA
len: 14

CDR3nt: TGTGCCAGCAGTTGGGTGGGCACAAATAATTCACCCCTCCACTTT
CDR3aa: CASSWVGTNNSPLHF
j_gene: TRBJ1-6
v_gene: TRBV6-5
abundance: NA
d_gene: NA
len: 15

CDR3nt: TGCAGTGCTAGCGCATCCAACTATGGCTACACCTTC
CDR3aa: CSASASNYGYTF
j_gene: TRBJ1-2
v_gene: TRBV20-1
abundance: few
d_gene: NA
len: 12

CDR3nt: TGCAGTGCTAAAGGCGGGGGCGGGGTGAACACTGAAGCTTTCTTT
CDR3aa: CSAKGGGGVNTEAFF
j_gene: TRBJ1-1
v_gene: TRBV20-1
abundance: NA
d_gene: NA
len: 15

CDR3nt: TGTGCCAGCAGCTTAGGTAGTAGTTCCGGGATTGCGTACGAGCAGTACTTC
CDR3aa: CASSLGSSSGIAYEQYF
j_gene: TRBJ2-7
v_gene: TRBV7-8
abundance: NA
d_gene: NA
len: 17

CDR3nt: TGTGCCAGCAGCTTAGTAGGGACAGGGGGCAACAATGAGCAGTTCTTC
CDR3aa: CASSLVGTGGNNEQFF
j_gene: TRBJ2-1
v_gene: TRBV7-2
abundance: NA
d_gene: TRBD1
len: 16

CDR3nt: TGTGCCAGCAGTTTAGCAGGGCCCCCACCCTACAATGAGCAGTTCTTC
CDR3aa: CASSLAGPPPYNEQFF
j_gene: TRBJ2-1
v_gene: TRBV12-3/TRBV12-4
abundance: once
d_gene: NA
len: 16